This TCR beta chain emerged from a study of response to subunit inactivated influenza vaccine. The study's findings and limits: The authors proposed limited new T cell recruitment per seasonal influenza vaccination.

The CDR3 covers 13 residues. The germline V and J ends were trimmed by 3 bases and 5 bases, with 10 bases remaining between them. This clonotype was seen only a few times. What it binds is not known. TCRdb reanalysed the RT-PCR reads using MiXCR and keeps one entry per CDR3 protein. The sample lists roughly 570,000 distinct CDR3 sequences; 12% to 15% were seen once. J is TRBJ1-1 and V is TRBV12-3 or TRBV12-4; no definite D call. The clonotype originates from a man in his forties or fifties who received an inactivated influenza vaccine. Sample: PBMCs from blood, taken 12 days after vaccination. CDR3 amino acids: CASSFFQATEAFF. In nucleotides, the CDR3 is TGTGCCAGCAGTTTTTTTCAGGCTACTGAAGCTTTCTTT.